The source of this TCR beta chain is a study of regulatory T cells in long-lasting Graves disease listed by TCRdb under 2021. With respect to the entire study: Patients with newly diagnosed Graves' disease had been on antithyroid drugs for under 3 months. Peripheral blood TCR sequencing and RNA sequencing compared persistent Graves' disease patients with newly diagnosed Graves' disease patients. The study was conducted in China and was registered as a clinical trial. TCR sequencing covered some 13 persistent and around 20 newly diagnosed Graves' disease patients, some 33 samples in total. Broad study findings and their caveats: The authors noted that the small sample size was a limitation that may lower accuracy. Persistent patients shared more public clonotypes among themselves (around 3,000) than newly diagnosed patients did (roughly 920). TRBV28, TRBJ1-2 and TRBJ2-5 were preferentially used in persistent disease, while TRBV20-1 and TRBJ2-1 were favored in newly diagnosed disease. Persistent Graves' disease patients showed lower TCR Shannon entropy and fewer highly expanded clones than newly diagnosed patients, suggesting clonal expansion. Sequencing and analysis were restricted to the TCR beta chain. Peripheral blood alone was examined, since thyroid tissue, which constituted the primary lesion, could not be accessed.

Reading the germline V gene (reference sequence) gives CDR1 LGHDT and CDR2 YNNKEL. V and J are trimmed by 4 bases and 8 bases, and the gene matches miss 6 bases of the junction. The CDR3 runs 13 amino acids, cysteine and phenylalanine included. Only the CDR3 region is kept as DNA, spanning 39 bases read in frame from base 1. This clonotype showed up just a few times. There is no known antigen for this receptor. No much larger clone exists at a distance of one base, and base qualities are not known. Libraries were prepared through multiplex PCR. Sequenced using an Illumina HiSeq 4000. CDR3 regions were amplified by Arm-PCR with iRepertoire HTBI primers to construct TCR beta libraries. Gel purification was performed on PCR products prior to sequencing. The study's own analysis went as follows. Across samples, roughly 60 TRBV and 15 or so TRBJ segments were identified and used for gene usage analysis of CDR3 amino acid clonotypes. Filtered high-quality paired reads were merged into contigs using COPE and FqMerger. BLAST was used to align contigs to IMGT TRBV, TRBD and TRBJ reference genes, with CDR3 defined following IMGT. Any clonotype with a frequency above 0.1% was counted as a highly expanded clone. Shannon entropy served as the measure of repertoire diversity, while the Gini coefficient captured V-J evenness. Public clonotypes were defined as clonotypes shared by more than one individual. TCRdb handled the public reads itself, with Q25 trimming in fastp and clone calling in MiXCR, and kept productive beta chains. A single entry per CDR3 protein holds the most common genes and DNA from its merged rows. These V and J calls are TCRdb output, not the study's own analysis. The sample table holds about 430,000 distinct CDR3 sequences, of which around 16% were seen once. The top ten clones comprise about 8.2% of the sample.

In light of the paper, this sample's time point label describes: newly diagnosed GD, antithyroid drugs for less than 3 months. RNA was extracted from PBMCs in TRIzol for both TCR sequencing and RNA sequencing. The diagnosis of Graves' disease followed American Thyroid Association guidelines. The patients came from an endocrinology department in Xi'an, China. From each patient, 7.5 to 10 milliliters of peripheral blood was collected into an EDTA anticoagulant tube. Ficoll Paque Plus density gradient separation was used to isolate PBMCs, and no further T cell sorting was done. RNA quality was checked with an Agilent 2100 Bioanalyzer and agarose gel, and concentration with a NanoDrop 2000. The same data also contributed to another study, on T cells in Graves' hyperthyroidism and ophthalmopathy. The second investigation adds: Graves' hyperthyroidism was defined as stable when no progression to ophthalmopathy occurred over 18 months of follow-up. Hyperthyroidism patients were newly diagnosed, with disease duration under 2 months, and aged 18 to 65 years. The study excluded patients with uncontrolled infections, other autoimmune diseases, pregnancy or lactation. Diagnoses were established on the basis of clinical symptoms, serum thyroxine and TRAb, thyroid ultrasound, and orbital computed tomography. A first-round RT-PCR of the TCR CDR3 used the HTBI primer set with the Qiagen OneStep RT-PCR kit. Most expanded thyroid clonotypes (frequency above 0.001) were also detected in blood, suggesting blood repertoires may reflect thyroid immune responses. A model built on a 13 V-J signature distinguished ophthalmopathy from stable hyperthyroidism, reaching about 88% sensitivity and 81.08% specificity in cross-validation and 80%/75% in testing. In validation, progression to ophthalmopathy was predicted by the model with nearly 71% sensitivity and around 76% specificity, a median of 6.5 months before onset. TCR V-J signatures able to tell the groups apart were searched for in a discovery cohort of around 95 patients, of whom approximately 40 had Graves' ophthalmopathy and about 60 had stable Graves' hyperthyroidism. An independent validation cohort of under 20 hyperthyroidism patients and about 15 patients who later progressed to ophthalmopathy tested prospective prediction of ophthalmopathy. The roughly 94 discovery patients were randomly split 7:3 into training and test sets. In several Graves' hyperthyroidism patients, the study also compared T-cell repertoires from thyroid tissue with T-cell repertoires from blood. Once sampling was done, hyperthyroidism patients were given methimazole at a starting dose of 30 mg daily, whereas ophthalmopathy patients were given high-dose intravenous methylprednisolone. A second multiplex PCR round built the libraries, followed by size selection and purification. Sequencing of the libraries was done on an Illumina HiSeq2000 using paired-end 100 bp reads. SOAPnuke was used to process the raw data, with reads discarded if the reads contained adapters or uncalled bases, had a mean Phred below 15, or lacked an exact constant-primer or identifier match. High-quality paired reads were merged using COPE v1.2.5, and each unique nucleotide sequence was defined as a clonotype. MiTCR v1.1 was used to align the clonotypes against IMGT TRBV, TRBD and TRBJ reference segments. Analysis was restricted to V-J combinations with a frequency above 0.0001, which covered about 99% of repertoires. A TCS score was defined as the ratio of F50 (clonal expansion) to E x V (chaos), with BLOSUM62-based TCRdist applied between CDR3 peptides within each V-J. Welch's t-statistics and random forest reduced approximately 520 V-J features to roughly 13, which were used in a naive Bayes classifier (R e1071). Sample size was not statistically predetermined, and investigators were not blinded to group allocation. According to the paper, TCR Vbeta CDR3 sequencing was carried out on about 140 peripheral blood samples, which came from more than 40 ophthalmopathy, 80 or so hyperthyroidism and about 17 progressor patients.

The clonotype comes from a woman between 35 and 50 years old with Graves disease. Donor details come from another sample of the same person, matched by shared clones. Here the sequenced sample was peripheral blood mononuclear cells (PBMCs), taken at new diagnosis, from a patient treated with antithyroid drugs. The sequence joins TRBV3-1 to TRBJ1-2; 8 bases in the junction line up with TRBD1. The DNA reads TGTGCCAGCAGCCCCCGACAGGGGAGCGGCTACACCTTC. This codes for CASSPRQGSGYTF. Extended through the reference TRBV3-1 and TRBJ1-2 proteins, this CDR3 yields the full variable domain: DTAVSQTPKYLVTQMGNDKSIKCEQNLGHDTMYWYKQDSKKFLKIMFSYNNKELIINETVPNRFSPKSPDKAHLNLHINSLELGDSAVYFCASSPRQGSGYTFGSGTRLTVV.